The subject of this entry is one T cell receptor (beta chain). This CDR3 contains 13 residues. In germline, CDR1 is LGHNA, CDR2 YSLEER. V was pared by 9 bases and J by 5 bases, with 16 bases between. Only in-frame clones appear in the TCRdb table, and some are missing; sequencing was by immunoSEQ multiplex PCR. The table records 72,000 or so clones, approximately 96% of them present only once. This sample was taken from a study of technical replicates of blood from a few donors. The sample consisted of T cells isolated from PBMCs. J is TRBJ2-5 and V is TRBV4-3, with D perhaps matching TRBD2 (5 bases). The receptor comes from a human donor in good health. Here the CDR3 reads CARIIREWETQYF. CDR3 sequence (DNA): TGCGCCAGAATCATACGGGAATGGGAGACCCAGTACTTC.